The text below deals with one T cell receptor beta chain. No antigen is known for it. A junction boundary mismatches the germline segment, possibly from a read error. The sample comes from a study of tumor and adjacent non-tumor tissue in lung cancer. This sample's RNA came from whole unsorted tissue. Chemotherapy-naive patients with new lung cancer underwent thoracic surgery in China, August–late 2014. Findings of the study overall: Significantly higher TCR diversity was found in tumor than normal lung.

TCRbeta libraries were built with three rounds of nested PCR, modified from ARM-PCR. TCRdb independently ran MiXCR on the multiplex PCR reads; one entry per CDR3 protein. The sample has 220,000 or so distinct CDR3 sequences, around 70% seen once. This clonotype originated in a man between 60 and 75 years old with non-small cell lung cancer. Sequenced: lung tumor tissue.

CDR3 sequence (DNA): TGTGCCGGCAGCCAAGCTGCAGGGGGCGGTGGAAACACCATATATTTT. It specifies CAGSQAAGGGGNTIYF. The rearrangement links TRBV4-2 to TRBJ1-3; 8 bases agree with TRBD1. CDR1 and CDR2 from the germline V gene are LGHNA and YNFKEQ. The CDR3 totals 16 residues.